This T cell receptor beta chain was obtained from a study of T cell responses to AZD1222 COVID-19 vaccine. The study, taken as a whole, reports: Donors, mostly white British, included more females; clonal diversity was possibly underestimated. Baseline serology detected seropositivity in only 5 to 7 AZD1222 recipients. No repertoire was sampled before or during the peak T cell response, only after it.

A note on this clone: Its target is not known.

Method: immunoSEQ multiplex PCR; TCRdb's copy keeps in-frame clones and lacks some. There are about 60,000 clones in the sample; roughly 88% occur only once, and over 15% lies in the top ten. CDR1 is SGHRS, CDR2 YFSETQ, per germline. This CDR3 has 12 residues. The germline V and J ends were trimmed by 5 bases and 4 bases, with 6 bases remaining between them. The rearrangement joins TRBV5-1 to TRBJ1-4; D gene ambiguous. This sample comprised peripheral blood, obtained on day 0 of AZD1222 vaccination. The receptor's source is an adult in good health. The CDR3 reads CASRRDNEKLFF. As DNA, the CDR3 is TGCGCCAGCAGACGAGATAATGAAAAACTGTTTTTT.